This T cell receptor beta chain was recorded in a study of blood T cell repertoires in COVID-19. Germline V gene data show CDR1 as GTSNPN and CDR2 as SVGIG (reference sequence). This CDR3 spans 12 amino acids. Remarks on this clone: The junction and the germline gene differ at one end; a read error may be behind it.

Produced via immunoSEQ multiplex PCR; TCRdb's table is partial and in-frame only. The sample lists 150,000 to 200,000 clones; roughly 90% were seen once. This sequence joins TRBV30 and TRBJ2-7; 7 nucleotides match TRBD2. The receptor's source is a woman between 18 and 29 years old who had recovered from COVID-19. What was sequenced was PBMCs or T cells enriched from blood (not recorded which). CDR3 in DNA: TGTGCCTGGAGTTCGAGCCTAGCGGAGCTAAGCTTC. This codes for CAWSSSLAELSF.